This TCR beta chain was obtained from a study of shared clonotypes between healthy human individuals. Genomic DNA per cell subset filled all wells of several immunoSEQ plates. Some clones are missing from TCRdb's copy, which holds only in-frame ones; the method was immunoSEQ multiplex PCR. The sample consists of about 1.5 million clones, roughly 96% of them appearing once. The CDR3 runs to 13 residues. Germline CDR1 reads SGHRS; CDR2 reads YFSETQ. V dropped 4 bases and J dropped 10; count of bases not matched to a gene: 6. Material: naive CD4+ T cells sorted from blood. The subset here: CD45RA+ positively selected. The chain employs TRBV5-1 and TRBJ2-1; 9 bases fit TRBD2. The receptor was isolated from a man younger than 45 in good health. In DNA form, the CDR3 reads TGCGCCAGCAGCCAGGGGACTAGCAGAGAGCAGTTCTTC. This codes for CASSQGTSREQFF.